The 27 T cell receptor beta chains given below trace back to one sample, sequenced in a study of OX40 agonist ivuxolimab in advanced cancers. The protocol was immunoSEQ multiplex PCR, while the TCRdb copy is restricted to in-frame clones and leaves out a portion. The sample consists of tens of thousands of clones, 89% of them appearing once. The input for sequencing was CD4+ or CD8+ T cells sorted from blood, taken in a trial of the OX40 agonist ivuxolimab. These receptors were taken from an adult with an advanced solid tumor such as melanoma, head and neck, liver or kidney cancer.

The chain combines TRBV4-1 with TRBJ1-5, with TRBD1 matching 7 bases. The germline gives CDR1 MGHRA, CDR2 YSYEKL. This CDR3 has 14 amino acids. The V and J ends lost 0 bases and 9 bases, in that order; junction bases with no gene match: 5. The CDR3 region is CASSQDFPGGPQHF. The CDR3 DNA is TGCGCCAGCAGCCAAGATTTCCCAGGGGGGCCCCAGCATTTT.

The chain joins TRBV5-1 to TRBJ2-1, with TRBD2 identical over 7 bases. The germline CDR1 and CDR2 sequences are SGHRS and YFSETQ. The junction had 11 bases not matched to a gene; V was cut back by 5 bases and J by 6 bases. The CDR3 runs to 15 residues. The DNA of the CDR3 is TGCGCCAGCAGGGCCGGGACTAATCTTCCCAATGAGCAGTTCTTC. Translating gives CASRAGTNLPNEQFF.

The chain combines TRBV9 with TRBJ2-5; 8 bases are a match to TRBD2. The CDR3 contains 17 residues. The germline V gene has CDR1 SGDLS and CDR2 YYNGEE. The V and J ends lost 0 bases and 4 bases, in that order; junction bases with no gene match: 11. CDR3 sequence (DNA): TGTGCCAGCAGCGTAGATATTCCGGGAGGGGCGAGAGAGACCCAGTACTTC. Translated: CASSVDIPGGARETQYF. The whole variable domain, remainder taken from reference TRBV9 and TRBJ2-5, is DSGVTQTPKHLITATGQRVTLRCSPRSGDLSVYWYQQSLDQGLQFLIQYYNGEERAKGNILERFSAQQFPDLHSELNLSSLELGDSALYFCASSVDIPGGARETQYFGPGTRLLVL.

This clone appeared a single time. The rearrangement joins TRBV7-9 to TRBJ2-1; 14 nucleotides align to TRBD2. CDR1 SEHNR and CDR2 FQNEAQ come from the germline V gene (reference sequence). V dropped 4 bases and J dropped 2; count of bases not matched to a gene: 7. The CDR3 runs to 18 residues. The CDR3 protein is CASSSPGTSGGPYNEQFF. The DNA for the CDR3 is TGTGCCAGCAGCTCACCCGGGACTAGCGGGGGCCCCTACAATGAGCAGTTCTTC.

This sequence joins TRBV28 and TRBJ2-1; 8 bases align to TRBD2. The CDR3 loop spans 16 amino acids. With 5 bases clipped from V and 0 bases from J, the junction kept 6 bases outside the gene matches. Germline V CDR1 and CDR2: MDHEN, SYDVKM. The CDR3 protein is CASSMMGTSSYNEQFF. In DNA form, the CDR3 reads TGTGCCAGCAGTATGATGGGGACTAGCTCCTACAATGAGCAGTTCTTC.

Details on this clone: This likely comes from a read error, as the CDR3 has no conserved phenylalanine or tryptophan at its end. The limits of the CDR3 on the DNA are not certain, so only TCRdb's listed CDR3 is given. J is TRBJ1-3 and V is TRBV11-2. The germline gives CDR1 SGHAT, CDR2 FQNNGV. The CDR3 comprises 11 residues, both ends counted. This chain's CDR3 is CASTYSITDLL.

The genes are TRBV2 and TRBJ2-2, with D perhaps TRBD2 (7 bases). V lost 11 bases to trimming and J lost 4 bases, with 23 bases between them. Germline CDR1 reads SNHLY; CDR2 reads FYNNEI. The CDR3 totals 16 residues. The DNA of the CDR3 is TGTGCCTCTGTTGGGGGGGGCCCCTTGGTCACCGGGGAGCTGTTTTTT. Residues: CASVGGGPLVTGELFF.

The chain joins TRBV4-1 to TRBJ2-5; D possibly corresponds to TRBD1 (6 bases). V was trimmed by 1 base and J by 1 base, leaving 7 bases between them. Looked up from germline, CDR1 is MGHRA and CDR2 is YSYEKL. The CDR3 runs 14 residues. The CDR3 DNA sequence: TGCGCCAGCAGCCAAGGGGGGCCCCAAGAGACCCAGTACTTC. This gives the protein CASSQGGPQETQYF.

CDR3 bases: TGTGCCAGTACCACCCGACAGGGGGCTCAAGAGACCCAGTACTTC. Protein sequence: CASTTRQGAQETQYF. The chain recombines TRBV19 with TRBJ2-5; 10 bases align to TRBD1. V lost 7 bases to trimming and J lost 2 bases; unmatched junction nucleotides: 7. The CDR3 has 15 residues. Germline-derived CDR1 and CDR2 are LNHDA and SQIVND (reference sequence). Drawing the rest from reference TRBV19 and TRBJ2-5, the complete variable domain is DGGITQSPKYLFRKEGQNVTLSCEQNLNHDAMYWYRQDPGQGLRLIYYSQIVNDFQKGDIAEGYSVSREKKESFPLTVTSAQKNPTAFYLCASTTRQGAQETQYFGPGTRLLVL.

The V call is TRBV25-1, the J call TRBJ2-2; 8 bases are shared with TRBD1. CDR1 is MGHDK, CDR2 SYGVNS, per germline. Losses at the gene ends were 7 bases for V and 0 bases for J; bases not matched to a gene: 4. This CDR3 is 15 amino acids long. This CDR3 is CASTRTGSNTGELFF. The CDR3 bases are TGTGCCAGCACCCGGACAGGGTCGAACACCGGGGAGCTGTTTTTT.

This chain links TRBV10-3 with TRBJ2-6, with D unclear. CDR3 length: 15 amino acids. V gave up 3 bases and J gave up 0 bases, with 6 bases separating them. Looked up from germline, CDR1 is ENHRY and CDR2 is SYGVKD. CDR3 residues: CAISDSDSGANVLTF. For the CDR3, the DNA is TGTGCCATCAGTGACTCGGACTCTGGGGCCAACGTCCTGACTTTC.

This clone showed up just once. The chain is built from TRBV29-1 and TRBJ1-4; TRBD1 might be the D (5 bases). V lost 3 bases and J 7 bases, leaving 9 bases between the germline ends. Germline loops: CDR1 SQVTM, CDR2 ANQGSEA. The CDR3 is 12 residues long. The CDR3 sequence is CSVEGGPEKLFF. CDR3 sequence (DNA): TGCAGCGTTGAGGGGGGACCTGAAAAACTGTTTTTT.

The rearrangement joins TRBV5-1 to TRBJ1-1; 8 nucleotides line up with TRBD1. This CDR3 has 14 amino acids. Germline lookup yields CDR1 SGHRS and CDR2 YFSETQ. The V gene end was trimmed by 4 bases and the J gene end by 1 base; junction bases not matched to a gene: 3. CDR3 nucleotides: TGCGCCAGCAGCAACAGGGGGGAGAACACTGAAGCTTTCTTT. Encoded protein: CASSNRGENTEAFF. The full variable domain, completed using reference TRBV5-1 and TRBJ1-1, is KAGVTQTPRYLIKTRGQQVTLSCSPISGHRSVSWYQQTPGQGLQFLFEYFSETQRNKGNFPGRFSGRQFSNSRSEMNVSTLELGDSALYLCASSNRGENTEAFFGQGTRLTVV.

The V call is TRBV5-1, the J call TRBJ2-7; D is ambiguous. CDR3 length equals 13 residues. Trimming cost V 0 bases and J 1 base, with 5 bases left between them. Germline assignment: CDR1 SGHRS and CDR2 YFSETQ. The CDR3 region has the DNA TGCGCCAGCAGCTTGGACGGGTCCTACGAGCAGTACTTC. This translates into CASSLDGSYEQYF.

This clone appeared a single time. This sequence joins TRBV6-5 and TRBJ1-1; D call uncertain. The CDR3 loop spans 13 amino acids. Germline CDR1 is MNHEY and CDR2 is SVGAGI. V was pared by 6 bases and J by 1 base, with 9 bases between. CDR3 sequence (DNA): TGTGCCAGCAGCGGACCAGCGAACACTGAAGCTTTCTTT. Protein: CASSGPANTEAFF.

This chain joins TRBV7-6 and TRBJ2-3, with D possibly being TRBD2 (6 bases). CDR1 and CDR2 from the germline V gene are SGHVS and FNYEAQ. V gave up 4 bases and J gave up 2 bases, with 10 bases separating them. The CDR3 contains 14 residues. In nucleotides, the CDR3 is TGTGCCAGCAGCTCGGGGGTGACCACAGATACGCAGTATTTT. This encodes CASSSGVTTDTQYF.

V and J are TRBV5-1 and TRBJ2-7, with TRBD2 identical over 7 bases. After removal of 0 bases from V and 5 bases from J, the junction contained 8 bases not matched to a gene. This CDR3 is 15 amino acids long. Germline CDR1 is SGHRS and CDR2 is YFSETQ. Here the CDR3 DNA reads TGCGCCAGCAGCTTGGGGTGGGCGGGAGCAAACGAGCAGTACTTC. This encodes CASSLGWAGANEQYF.

The CDR3 here is CASSLGLAGGPDTQYF. The CDR3 region has the DNA TGTGCCAGCAGCTTAGGACTAGCGGGGGGACCAGATACGCAGTATTTT. V is TRBV7-3 and J is TRBJ2-3; TRBD2 matches at 14 bases. The CDR3 spans 16 residues. Trimming removed 2 bases from V and 4 bases from J; junction bases left unmatched: 2. In germline, CDR1 is SGHTA, CDR2 FQGTGA.

The chain couples TRBV5-1 to TRBJ2-1; 9 nucleotides align to TRBD1. The germline V gene has CDR1 SGHRS and CDR2 YFSETQ. V gave up 9 bases and J gave up 9 bases; unmatched junction bases: 4. The CDR3 contains 11 residues. The DNA for the CDR3 is TGCGCCACCGGACAGGGGACTGAGCAGTTCTTC. It codes for CATGQGTEQFF. Based on the CDR3 plus reference TRBV5-1 and TRBJ2-1, the full variable domain is KAGVTQTPRYLIKTRGQQVTLSCSPISGHRSVSWYQQTPGQGLQFLFEYFSETQRNKGNFPGRFSGRQFSNSRSEMNVSTLELGDSALYLCATGQGTEQFFGPGTRLTVL.

V is TRBV28 and J is TRBJ1-4; D might be TRBD1 (6 bases). The CDR3 covers 14 residues. V dropped 3 bases and J dropped 7 bases, with 12 bases sitting between them. Germline V gives CDR1 MDHEN, CDR2 SYDVKM. The CDR3 region is CASSFGQGGEKLFF. The CDR3, as DNA: TGTGCCAGCAGTTTTGGGCAAGGGGGTGAAAAACTGTTTTTT.

The chain carries TRBV5-1 and TRBJ2-5, with TRBD1 matching over 9 bases. The DNA matches TRBJ2-7 better at its end, which makes the J call doubtful. CDR1 and CDR2 from the germline V gene are SGHRS and YFSETQ. CDR3 length equals 15 residues. CDR3 nucleotide sequence: TGCGCCAGCAGCTTGGCTACAGGGGGCGCCTACGAGCAGTACTTC. Protein product: CASSLATGGAYEQYF.

The gene calls are TRBV5-6 and TRBJ2-5; D is perhaps TRBD1 (5 bases). This CDR3 has 14 amino acids. Germline V gene lookup returns CDR1 SGHDT and CDR2 YYEEEE. V was clipped by 4 bases and J by 1 base, with 11 bases between them. Here the CDR3 DNA reads TGTGCCAGCAGCGGACAATCGTTCCAAGAGACCCAGTACTTC. Translated: CASSGQSFQETQYF. Supplemented by reference TRBV5-6 and TRBJ2-5, the full variable domain reads DAGVTQSPTHLIKTRGQQVTLRCSPKSGHDTVSWYQQALGQGPQFIFQYYEEEERQRGNFPDRFSGHQFPNYSSELNVNALLLGDSALYLCASSGQSFQETQYFGPGTRLLVL.

V is TRBV5-4 and J is TRBJ2-7; 9 bases agree with TRBD2. The V segment lost 4 bases and the J segment 5 bases; nucleotides outside the gene matches: 13. Looked up from germline, CDR1 is SGHNT and CDR2 is YYREEE (reference sequence). CDR3 length equals 16 residues. CDR3 nucleotide sequence: TGTGCCAGCAGCCCGGAGCGGAGCGGGAGGTACAACGAGCAGTACTTC. Translation: CASSPERSGRYNEQYF.

The chain carries TRBV6-5 and TRBJ2-2, with D unresolved. V lost 7 bases, J lost 0 bases, and 12 bases lay in between. Germline V gene lookup returns CDR1 MNHEY and CDR2 SVGAGI. CDR3 length: 15 residues. The CDR3 loop is CASTPGLSNTGELFF. CDR3 nucleotide sequence: TGTGCCAGCACCCCGGGTCTTTCGAACACCGGGGAGCTGTTTTTT.

This chain links TRBV9 with TRBJ2-5, with a weak D call TRBD2 (6 bases). The V and J ends lost 0 bases and 6 bases respectively, with 12 bases between them. Germline V gene lookup returns CDR1 SGDLS and CDR2 YYNGEE. CDR3 length: 14 residues. As DNA, the CDR3 is TGTGCCAGCAGCGTAGTATCGGGAGCGAAGACCCAGTACTTC. It encodes CASSVVSGAKTQYF.

This clone was counted once. The rearrangement uses TRBV2 and TRBJ2-7; 11 bases are shared with TRBD1. The CDR3 loop spans 13 amino acids. From germline, CDR1 is SNHLY and CDR2 FYNNEI. V dropped 7 bases and J dropped 6; count of bases not matched to a gene: 5. The CDR3 sequence is CASNPDRGLEQYF. Here the CDR3 DNA reads TGTGCCAGCAACCCGGACAGGGGGCTCGAGCAGTACTTC.

This sequence joins TRBV7-2 and TRBJ2-3; weak D call: TRBD1 (6 bases). CDR3 length: 18 residues. Trimming stripped 1 base from V and 1 base from J, with 18 bases between. Germline CDR1 SGHTA, CDR2 FQGNSA. DNA of the CDR3: TGTGCCAGCAGCTTAGTCGGGCCAAGGGGGATCCGCACAGATACGCAGTATTTT. Residues: CASSLVGPRGIRTDTQYF.